A single sample gave rise to the 20 T cell receptor beta chains below, sequenced in a study of blood T cell repertoires in COVID-19. Sequencing was performed with immunoSEQ multiplex PCR; in TCRdb, only in-frame clones are kept and a portion is missing. There are around 300,000 clones in the sample; around four fifths occur only once, and around 4.2% lies in the top ten. Sequenced: peripheral blood. The receptors were sampled from a woman in her 50s with active or convalescent COVID-19.

Points on this clone: A junction end diverges from the germline sequence, so it may reflect a read error. The J gene is TRBJ1-3, the V gene TRBV28; TRBD1 aligns across 9 bases. Germline CDR1 MDHEN, CDR2 SYDVKM. This CDR3 has 16 amino acids. CDR3 in amino acids: CASRLSGTGFRNTIYF. The CDR3 bases are TGTGCCAGCAGATTATCCGGGACAGGGTTCAGAAACACCATATATTTT.

The chain uses TRBV7-7 and TRBJ2-7, with 7 bases that match TRBD2. CDR3 size: 16 residues. Germline V gene lookup returns CDR1 SSHAT and CDR2 FNYEAQ (reference sequence). As DNA, the CDR3 is TGTGCTAACGATGGGAGGGGAGAAAGATCATCCTACGAGCAGTACTTC. As protein: CANDGRGERSSYEQYF.

J is TRBJ2-7 and V is TRBV9; D is possibly TRBD2 (5 bases). The CDR3 has 18 residues. Germline V gene data show CDR1 as SGDLS and CDR2 as YYNGEE. The germline V and J ends were trimmed by 0 bases and 5 bases, with 24 bases remaining between them. CDR3 sequence: CASSVGQFRPAGIDEQYF. CDR3 DNA: TGTGCCAGCAGCGTAGGGCAGTTCCGACCTGCCGGGATCGACGAGCAGTACTTC.

The chain is built from TRBV30 and TRBJ2-7; possibly TRBD2 for D (5 bases). Trimming pared 4 bases from V and 0 bases from J, leaving 10 bases between. The germline gives CDR1 GTSNPN, CDR2 SVGIG (reference sequence). The CDR3 is 13 residues long. The CDR3 sequence is CAWIGKSSYEQYF. For the CDR3, the DNA is TGTGCCTGGATCGGGAAGAGCTCCTACGAGCAGTACTTC.

The V and J genes are TRBV30 and TRBJ1-2; 9 bases align to TRBD1. Germline V gene sequence: CDR1 GTSNPN, CDR2 SVGIG (reference sequence). J gave up 6 bases and V 7 bases, and 3 bases lay outside the gene matches. The CDR3 extends over 11 amino acids. CDR3 nucleotides: TGTGCCTCCGGGACAGGGAATGGCTACACCTTC. Its protein is CASGTGNGYTF.

This chain links TRBV6-1 with TRBJ1-3, with 7 bases that match TRBD1. The CDR3 length is 17 residues. The junction had 9 bases not matched to a gene; V was cut back by 2 bases and J by 2 bases. Looked up from germline, CDR1 is MNHNS and CDR2 is SASEGT. The CDR3 sequence is CASSETPTGLAGNTIYF. The CDR3 DNA follows: TGTGCCAGCAGTGAAACGCCGACAGGGTTGGCTGGAAACACCATATATTTT.

The genes are TRBV7-2 and TRBJ1-1; 7 nucleotides align to TRBD1. Germline V gene data show CDR1 as SGHTA and CDR2 as FQGNSA. This CDR3 has 14 amino acids. Trimming at V came to 4 bases and at J to 0 bases, leaving 2 bases not matched to a gene. The CDR3 sequence is CASSWDRLNTEAFF. CDR3 DNA sequence: TGTGCCAGCAGCTGGGACAGACTGAACACTGAAGCTTTCTTT.

This chain links TRBV7-9 with TRBJ2-1; the match to TRBD1 covers 8 bases. Losses at the gene ends were 3 bases for V and 5 bases for J; bases not matched to a gene: 6. Germline V CDR1 and CDR2: SEHNR, FQNEAQ (reference sequence). The CDR3 has 15 residues. The CDR3 DNA is TGTGCCAGCAGCTTCTTTTACAGGGGGGACAATGAGCAGTTCTTC. It codes for CASSFFYRGDNEQFF. Full variable domain (outside the CDR3, taken from reference TRBV7-9 and TRBJ2-1): DTGVSQNPRHKITKRGQNVTFRCDPISEHNRLYWYRQTLGQGPEFLTYFQNEAQLEKSRLLSDRFSAERPKGSFSTLEIQRTEQGDSAMYLCASSFFYRGDNEQFFGPGTRLTVL.

There are a few counts of this clone. This chain connects TRBV11-2 to TRBJ1-6; the D gene is possibly TRBD1 (5 bases). V shed 2 bases and J shed 8 bases, with 10 bases lying between them. This CDR3 comprises 14 residues. Germline CDR1 SGHAT, CDR2 FQNNGV. CDR3 DNA sequence: TGTGCCAGCAGCTTAATCGGGGGGGATTCACCCCTCCACTTT. Its translation: CASSLIGGDSPLHF.

The rearrangement links TRBV19 to TRBJ2-1; 8 bases align to TRBD1. Per the germline V gene, CDR1 is LNHDA and CDR2 is SQIVND (reference sequence). The V segment lost 7 bases and the J segment 6 bases; nucleotides outside the gene matches: 11. The CDR3 contains 15 residues. The DNA for the CDR3 is TGTGCCAGTAACAAAAACAGGGGGACTCGCAATGAGCAGTTCTTC. It encodes CASNKNRGTRNEQFF.

V usage is TRBV7-6 and J usage is TRBJ2-7; 11 nucleotides agree with TRBD2. Germline assignment: CDR1 SGHVS and CDR2 FNYEAQ. V lost 1 base, J lost 2 bases, and 7 bases stayed unmatched. The length of the CDR3 is 17 residues. The CDR3 DNA reads as TGTGCCAGCAGCTTAGGGGCCCTAGCGGGAGGTGCCTACGAGCAGTACTTC. Its protein is CASSLGALAGGAYEQYF.

The chain uses TRBV27 and TRBJ1-2; TRBD1 aligns across 7 bases. The CDR3 has 13 residues. V lost 6 bases, J lost 7 bases, and 8 bases stayed unmatched. CDR1 and CDR2 from the germline V gene are MNHEY and SMNVEV (reference sequence). DNA of the CDR3: TGTGCCAGCAGCCGGGACAGTCGTGGTGGCTACACCTTC. Residues: CASSRDSRGGYTF.

The rearrangement links TRBV21-1 to TRBJ1-4; no DNA check was done on the table's D call, TRBD1. TRBV21-1 is termed a pseudogene. The CDR3 is 15 amino acids. CDR3 sequence reads: CASSPKLLDREKLFF. The CDR3, as DNA: TGTGCCAGCAGCCCGAAACTCCTGGACAGAGAAAAACTGTTTTTT.

This clone was picked up one time. This chain uses TRBV10-1 with TRBJ2-5, with D hard to call. V was shortened by 6 bases and J by 1 base, with 9 bases between the two germline ends. The CDR3 covers 13 residues. CDR1 is WNHNN and CDR2 is SYGVQD in the germline V gene (reference sequence). The CDR3 protein is CASSGAVQETQYF. CDR3 DNA sequence: TGCGCCAGCAGCGGCGCGGTCCAAGAGACCCAGTACTTC.

The chain uses TRBV6-5 and TRBJ1-2; D remains unclear. Germline CDR1 and CDR2: MNHEY and SVGAGI. The length of the CDR3 is 15 residues. The ends were cut back, 2 bases at V and 5 bases at J, with 15 bases in the middle. CDR3 amino acids: CASSYNIAAGYGYTF. CDR3 DNA sequence: TGTGCCAGCAGTTACAATATCGCTGCGGGGTATGGCTACACCTTC.

This clone was seen once. The J gene is TRBJ2-7, the V gene TRBV6-5; TRBD2 agrees at 8 bases. From germline, CDR1 is MNHEY and CDR2 SVGAGI. The CDR3 is made up of 16 amino acids. Trimming took 3 bases from V and 5 from J; bases not matched to a gene: 12. CDR3 residues: CASSYAGTSYPHEQYF. CDR3 in DNA: TGTGCCAGCAGTTATGCCGGGACTAGTTATCCTCACGAGCAGTACTTC.

Only a few counts were recorded for this clone. The V gene is TRBV27, the J gene TRBJ2-7; 7 bases align to TRBD2. After removal of 4 bases from V and 3 bases from J, the junction contained 12 bases not matched to a gene. The CDR3 is 16 amino acids. Germline CDR1 reads MNHEY; CDR2 reads SMNVEV (reference sequence). CDR3 amino acids: CASSSPGEGKSYEQYF. DNA of the CDR3: TGTGCCAGCAGTTCCCCCGGGGAGGGGAAGAGCTACGAGCAGTACTTC.

The CDR3 DNA reads TGCGCCAGCAGCTCCGGGGGGGGGCTCAACTATGGCTACACCTTC. Its translation is CASSSGGGLNYGYTF. This sequence joins TRBV5-1 and TRBJ1-2; weak D call: TRBD1 (6 bases). There are 15 residues in the CDR3. Germline CDR1 reads SGHRS; CDR2 reads YFSETQ. V lost 3 bases to trimming and J lost 2 bases, with 14 bases between them.

In this sample, this clone turned up a few times. The chain employs TRBV5-1 and TRBJ1-1; 7 bases agree with TRBD1. CDR1 and CDR2 from the germline V gene are SGHRS and YFSETQ. The CDR3 has 13 amino acids. Losses at the gene ends were 4 bases for V and 1 base for J; bases not matched to a gene: 1. CDR3 sequence: CASSRDRNTEAFF. In DNA, the CDR3 is TGCGCCAGCAGCAGGGACAGGAACACTGAAGCTTTCTTT.

The chain recombines TRBV28 with TRBJ2-1, with TRBD2 matching over 7 bases. The germline V gene encodes CDR1 MDHEN and CDR2 SYDVKM. The CDR3 loop spans 14 amino acids. The ends lost 4 bases at V and 5 bases at J; junction bases unmatched: 5. The CDR3 region has the DNA TGTGCCAGCAGTTCACTAGCGCCCCACAATGAGCAGTTCTTC. This gives the protein CASSSLAPHNEQFF. Drawing the rest from reference TRBV28 and TRBJ2-1, the complete variable domain is DVKVTQSSRYLVKRTGEKVFLECVQDMDHENMFWYRQDPGLGLRLIYFSYDVKMKEKGDIPEGYSVSREKKERFSLILESASTNQTSMYLCASSSLAPHNEQFFGPGTRLTVL.